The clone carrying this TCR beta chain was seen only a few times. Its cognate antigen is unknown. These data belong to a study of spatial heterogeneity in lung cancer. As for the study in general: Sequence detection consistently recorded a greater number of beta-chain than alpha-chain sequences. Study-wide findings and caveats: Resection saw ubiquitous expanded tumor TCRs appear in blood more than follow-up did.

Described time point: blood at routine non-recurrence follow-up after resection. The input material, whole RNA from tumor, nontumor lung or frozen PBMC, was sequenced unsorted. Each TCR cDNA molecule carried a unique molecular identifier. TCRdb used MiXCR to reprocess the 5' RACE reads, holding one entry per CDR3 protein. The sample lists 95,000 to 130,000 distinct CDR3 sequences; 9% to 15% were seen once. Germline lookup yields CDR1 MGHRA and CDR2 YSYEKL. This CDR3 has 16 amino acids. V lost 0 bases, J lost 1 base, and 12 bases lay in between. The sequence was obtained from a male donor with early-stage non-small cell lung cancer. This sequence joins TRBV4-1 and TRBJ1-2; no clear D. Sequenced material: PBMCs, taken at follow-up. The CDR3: CASSQDQGRLNYGYTF. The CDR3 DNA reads TGCGCCAGCAGCCAAGATCAAGGCAGACTTAACTATGGCTACACCTTC.